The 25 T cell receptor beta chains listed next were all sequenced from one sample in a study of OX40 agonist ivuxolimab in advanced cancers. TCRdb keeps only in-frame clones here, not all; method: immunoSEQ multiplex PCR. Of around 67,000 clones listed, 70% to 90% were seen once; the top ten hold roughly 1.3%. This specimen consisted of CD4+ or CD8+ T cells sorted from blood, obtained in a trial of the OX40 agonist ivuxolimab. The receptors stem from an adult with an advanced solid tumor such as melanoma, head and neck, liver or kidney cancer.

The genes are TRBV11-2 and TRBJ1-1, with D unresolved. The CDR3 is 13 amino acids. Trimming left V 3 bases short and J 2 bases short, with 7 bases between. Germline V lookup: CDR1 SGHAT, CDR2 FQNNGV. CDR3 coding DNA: TGTGCCAGCAGCTTCAGGATCAACACTGAAGCTTTCTTT. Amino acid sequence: CASSFRINTEAFF.

This CDR3 reads CASSQDLIRGGAFIEQFF. For the CDR3, the DNA is TGCGCCAGCAGCCAAGATCTGATCCGCGGGGGGGCCTTTATTGAGCAGTTCTTC. The chain joins TRBV4-3 to TRBJ2-1, with 9 bases aligning to TRBD2. Germline values: CDR1 LGHNA, CDR2 YSLEER. V was clipped by 0 bases and J by 9 bases; unmatched bases: 15. This CDR3 contains 18 residues.

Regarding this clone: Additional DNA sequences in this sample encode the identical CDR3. The CDR3 region has the DNA TGCGCCAGCAGCCAAGATTGGGTTACTGAAGCTTTCTTT. As protein: CASSQDWVTEAFF. This chain connects TRBV4-3 to TRBJ1-1; D gene uncertain. Germline V CDR1 and CDR2: LGHNA, YSLEER. Trimming took 0 bases from V and 5 from J, leaving 7 bases between them. The CDR3 contains 13 residues.

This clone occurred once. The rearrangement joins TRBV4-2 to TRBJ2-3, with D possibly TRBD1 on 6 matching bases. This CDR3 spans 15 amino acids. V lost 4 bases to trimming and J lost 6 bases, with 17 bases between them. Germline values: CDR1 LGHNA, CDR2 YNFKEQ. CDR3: CASSPQGIEGDTQYF. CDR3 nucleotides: TGTGCCAGCAGCCCCCAGGGGATCGAGGGCGATACGCAGTATTTT.

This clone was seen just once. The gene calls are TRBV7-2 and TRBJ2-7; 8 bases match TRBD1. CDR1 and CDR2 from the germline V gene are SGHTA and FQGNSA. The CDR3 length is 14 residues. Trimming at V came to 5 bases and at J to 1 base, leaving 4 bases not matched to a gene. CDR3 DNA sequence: TGTGCCAGCAGCCGCAGGGACAGGTCCTACGAGCAGTACTTC. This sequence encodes CASSRRDRSYEQYF.

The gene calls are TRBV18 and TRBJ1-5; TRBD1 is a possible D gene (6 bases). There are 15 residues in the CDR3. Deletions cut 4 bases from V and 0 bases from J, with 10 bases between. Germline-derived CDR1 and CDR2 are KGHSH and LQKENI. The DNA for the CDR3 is TGTGCCAGCTCACAAGGGACAAATAGCAATCAGCCCCAGCATTTT. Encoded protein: CASSQGTNSNQPQHF.

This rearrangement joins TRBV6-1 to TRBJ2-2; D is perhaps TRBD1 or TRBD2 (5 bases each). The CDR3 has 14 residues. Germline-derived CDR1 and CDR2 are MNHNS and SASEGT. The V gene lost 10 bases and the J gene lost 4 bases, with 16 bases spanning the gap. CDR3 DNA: TGTGCCACCTCGGACACTAGGGCCACCGGGGAGCTGTTTTTT. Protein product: CATSDTRATGELFF.

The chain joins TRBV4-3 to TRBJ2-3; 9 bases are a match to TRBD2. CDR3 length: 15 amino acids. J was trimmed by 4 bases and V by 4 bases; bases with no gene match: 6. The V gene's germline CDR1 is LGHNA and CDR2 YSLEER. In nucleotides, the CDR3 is TGCGCCAGCAGCCGAGTAGCGGGAGCTCCAGATACGCAGTATTTT. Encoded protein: CASSRVAGAPDTQYF.

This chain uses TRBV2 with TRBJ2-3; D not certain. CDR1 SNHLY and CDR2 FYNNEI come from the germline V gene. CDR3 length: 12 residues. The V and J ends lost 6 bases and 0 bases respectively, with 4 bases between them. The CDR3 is CASSQSTDTQYF. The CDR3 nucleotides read TGTGCCAGCAGCCAGAGCACAGATACGCAGTATTTT.

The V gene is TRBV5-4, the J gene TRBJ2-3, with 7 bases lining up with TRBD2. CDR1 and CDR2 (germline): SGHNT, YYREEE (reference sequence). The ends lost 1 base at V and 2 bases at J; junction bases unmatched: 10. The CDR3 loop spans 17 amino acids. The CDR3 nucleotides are TGTGCCAGCAGCTTGTCTGGGGCTAGCGGAGCCACAGATACGCAGTATTTT. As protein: CASSLSGASGATDTQYF.

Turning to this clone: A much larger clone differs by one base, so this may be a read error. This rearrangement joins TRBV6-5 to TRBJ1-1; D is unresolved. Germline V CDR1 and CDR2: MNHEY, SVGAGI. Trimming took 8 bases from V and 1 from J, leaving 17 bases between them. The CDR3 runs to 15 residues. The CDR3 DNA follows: TGTGCCAGCGGCCACGAGGCGGCGGGGAACACTGAAGCTTTCTTT. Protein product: CASGHEAAGNTEAFF.

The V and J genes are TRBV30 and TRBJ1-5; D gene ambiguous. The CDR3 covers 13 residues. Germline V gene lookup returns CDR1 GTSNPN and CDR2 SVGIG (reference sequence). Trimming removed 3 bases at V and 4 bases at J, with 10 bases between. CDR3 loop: CAWRKGWNQPQHF. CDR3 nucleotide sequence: TGTGCCTGGAGAAAGGGTTGGAATCAGCCCCAGCATTTT.

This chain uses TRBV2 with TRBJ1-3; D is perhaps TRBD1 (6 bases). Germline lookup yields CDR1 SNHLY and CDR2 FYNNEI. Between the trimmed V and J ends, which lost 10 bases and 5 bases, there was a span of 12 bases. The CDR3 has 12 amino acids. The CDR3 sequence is CATGGDRNTIYF. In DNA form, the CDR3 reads TGTGCCACCGGAGGGGACAGAAACACCATATATTTT.

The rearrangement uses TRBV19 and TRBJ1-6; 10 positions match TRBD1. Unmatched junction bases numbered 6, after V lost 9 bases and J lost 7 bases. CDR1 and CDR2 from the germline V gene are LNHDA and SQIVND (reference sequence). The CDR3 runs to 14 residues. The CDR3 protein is CASADRGMNSPLHF. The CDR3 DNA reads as TGTGCCAGCGCGGACAGGGGGATGAATTCACCCCTCCACTTT.

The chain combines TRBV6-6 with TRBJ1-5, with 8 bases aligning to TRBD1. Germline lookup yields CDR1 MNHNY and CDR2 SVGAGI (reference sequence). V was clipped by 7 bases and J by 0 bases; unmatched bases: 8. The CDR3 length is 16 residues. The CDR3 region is CASTRTGRSSNQPQHF. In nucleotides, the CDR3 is TGTGCCAGCACCCGGACAGGGAGGAGTAGCAATCAGCCCCAGCATTTT.

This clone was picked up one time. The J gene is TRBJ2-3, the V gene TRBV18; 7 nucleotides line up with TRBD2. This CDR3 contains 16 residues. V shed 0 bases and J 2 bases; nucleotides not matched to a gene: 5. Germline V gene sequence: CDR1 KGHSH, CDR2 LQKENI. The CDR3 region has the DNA TGTGCCAGCTCACCACCAGGGACTACGAACACAGATACGCAGTATTTT. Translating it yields CASSPPGTTNTDTQYF.

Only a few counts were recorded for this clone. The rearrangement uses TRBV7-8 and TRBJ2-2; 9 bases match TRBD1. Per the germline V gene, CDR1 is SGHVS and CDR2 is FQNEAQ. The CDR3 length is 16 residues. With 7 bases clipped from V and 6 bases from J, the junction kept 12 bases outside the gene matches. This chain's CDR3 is CASTRTGTGSPGELFF. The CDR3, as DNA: TGTGCCAGCACCAGAACCGGGACAGGGTCGCCCGGGGAGCTGTTTTTT.

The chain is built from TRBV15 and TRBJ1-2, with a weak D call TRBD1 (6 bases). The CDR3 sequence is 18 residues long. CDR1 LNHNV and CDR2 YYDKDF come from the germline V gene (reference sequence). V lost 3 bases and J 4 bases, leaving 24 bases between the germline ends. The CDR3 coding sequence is TGTGCCACCAGCAGCGGGCGGCAGGGGTCCCCTCTTTTCTATGGCTACACCTTC. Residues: CATSSGRQGSPLFYGYTF.

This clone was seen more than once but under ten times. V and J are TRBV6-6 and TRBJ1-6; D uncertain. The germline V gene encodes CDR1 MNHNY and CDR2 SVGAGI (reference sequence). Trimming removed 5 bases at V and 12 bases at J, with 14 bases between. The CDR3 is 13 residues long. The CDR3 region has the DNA TGTGCCAGCAGTCCTCTCCAGACCCAACCCCTCCACTTT. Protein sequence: CASSPLQTQPLHF.

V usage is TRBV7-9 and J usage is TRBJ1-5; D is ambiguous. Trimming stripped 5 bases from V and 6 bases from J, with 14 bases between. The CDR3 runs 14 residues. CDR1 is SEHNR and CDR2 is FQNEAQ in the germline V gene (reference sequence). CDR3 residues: CASSRDGLGQPQHF. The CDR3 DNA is TGTGCCAGCAGCCGTGATGGGCTGGGTCAGCCCCAGCATTTT.

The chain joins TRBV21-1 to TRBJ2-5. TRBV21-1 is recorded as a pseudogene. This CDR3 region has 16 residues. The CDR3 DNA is TGTGCCAGCAGCAAAGATGGACGGGGGCAGTATGAGACCCAGTACTTC. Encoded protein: CASSKDGRGQYETQYF.

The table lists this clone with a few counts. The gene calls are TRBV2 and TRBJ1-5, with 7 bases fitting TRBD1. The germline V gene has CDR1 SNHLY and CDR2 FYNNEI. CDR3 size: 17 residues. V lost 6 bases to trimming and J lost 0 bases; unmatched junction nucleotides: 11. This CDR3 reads CASRRGQPVNSNQPQHF. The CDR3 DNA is TGTGCCAGCAGGCGGGGACAGCCAGTAAATAGCAATCAGCCCCAGCATTTT.

CDR3 sequence: CASSTGGRETQYF. Written as DNA, the CDR3 is TGTGCCAGCAGTACAGGGGGCCGGGAGACCCAGTACTTC. V usage is TRBV6-5 and J usage is TRBJ2-5, with 9 bases lining up with TRBD1. This CDR3 contains 13 residues. CDR1 is MNHEY, CDR2 SVGAGI, per germline. V was clipped by 5 bases and J by 5 bases; unmatched bases: 3.

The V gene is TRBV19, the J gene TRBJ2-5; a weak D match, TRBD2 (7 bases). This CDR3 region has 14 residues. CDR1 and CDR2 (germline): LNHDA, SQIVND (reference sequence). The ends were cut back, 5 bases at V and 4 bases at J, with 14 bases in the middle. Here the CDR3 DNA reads TGTGCCAGTAGTGGGGGGGCTGATGGAGAGACCCAGTACTTC. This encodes CASSGGADGETQYF.

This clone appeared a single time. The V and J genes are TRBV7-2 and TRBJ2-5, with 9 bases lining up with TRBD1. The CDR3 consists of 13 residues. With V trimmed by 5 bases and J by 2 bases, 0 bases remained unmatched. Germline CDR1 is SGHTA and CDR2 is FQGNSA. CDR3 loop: CASSGTGQETQYF. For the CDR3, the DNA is TGTGCCAGCAGCGGGACAGGGCAAGAGACCCAGTACTTC.